A selection of T cell receptor beta chains follows, all from one sample in a study of blood T cell repertoires in COVID-19. Sequencing used immunoSEQ multiplex PCR; TCRdb keeps in-frame clones, though not all of them. The sample records tens of thousands of clones, approximately 88% being singletons. Material for sequencing was peripheral blood. The receptors shown here come from a woman aged 60 to 75 with COVID-19, enrolled during active disease. Both conserved end residues are part of each CDR3. A D gene is named only where the DNA matches it firmly. Rows may omit the clone size; those that give it use once, few, many or a size class.

>TRBV4-2|.|TRBJ1-4|.
CASSYEAGEWGSEKLFF
TGTGCCAGCAGCTACGAAGCAGGGGAGTGGGGGAGTGAAAAACTGTTTTTT
>TRBV9|.|TRBJ2-1|.
CASGGVTTWGNEQFF
TGTGCCAGCGGAGGGGTCACGACGTGGGGGAATGAGCAGTTCTTC
>TRBV5-4|.|TRBJ2-1|.
CASSFGSGGYNEQFF
TGTGCCAGCAGCTTCGGCAGCGGCGGTTACAATGAGCAGTTCTTC
>TRBV30|.|TRBJ1-5|.
CAWDAGAGRYSNQPQHF
TGTGCCTGGGACGCTGGGGCGGGACGGTATAGCAATCAGCCCCAGCATTTT
>TRBV7-9|.|TRBJ1-3|once
CATPSGTGNTIYF
TGTGCTACCCCTTCCGGTACTGGAAACACCATATATTTT
>TRBV9|.|TRBJ2-7|.
CASSVMEGRGYEQYF
TGTGCCAGCAGCGTCATGGAGGGCCGGGGCTACGAGCAGTACTTC
>TRBV4-3|TRBD1|TRBJ1-1|.
CASSQDSGGWNTEAFF
TGCGCCAGCAGCCAAGACTCAGGGGGCTGGAACACTGAAGCTTTCTTT
>TRBV3-1/TRBV3-2|TRBD2|TRBJ2-5|.
CASSHLRGRGGETQYF
TGTGCCAGCAGCCACTTGCGGGGGCGGGGGGGAGAGACCCAGTACTTC
>TRBV30|TRBD2|TRBJ2-5|.
CAWTQERGARETQYF
TGTGCCTGGACCCAGGAGCGGGGGGCCCGGGAGACCCAGTACTTC
>TRBV4-3|TRBD2|TRBJ2-3|.
CASSQDLAGVGDTQYF
TGCGCCAGCAGCCAAGATTTAGCGGGAGTAGGAGATACGCAGTATTTT
>TRBV4-1|TRBD1|TRBJ1-2|few
CASSQGYRGRFVLYGYTF
TGCGCCAGCAGCCAAGGGTACAGGGGGCGCTTCGTCCTCTATGGCTACACCTTC
>TRBV12-5|.|TRBJ2-2|.
CASGFGNGELFF
TGTGCTAGTGGTTTCGGGAACGGGGAGCTGTTTTTT
>TRBV6-5|.|TRBJ2-6|.
CASGLQYSGANVLTF
TGTGCCAGCGGGCTCCAGTACTCTGGGGCCAACGTCCTGACTTTC
>TRBV19|TRBD1|TRBJ1-3|.
CASSPGTASSGNTIYF
TGTGCCAGTAGTCCAGGGACAGCCAGCTCTGGAAACACCATATATTTT
>TRBV24-1|TRBD1|TRBJ1-2|.
CATSDRQGLYGYTF
TGTGCCACCAGTGACCGACAGGGCCTCTATGGCTACACCTTC
>TRBV14|.|TRBJ2-1|.
CASSQLGDNEQFF
TGTGCCAGCAGCCAATTAGGGGACAATGAGCAGTTCTTC
>TRBV6-5|TRBD2|TRBJ2-3|few
CASRATTSGTDTQYF
TGTGCCAGCAGAGCGACGACTAGCGGCACAGATACGCAGTATTTT
>TRBV18|.|TRBJ2-5|.
CASSPPSEVETQYF
TGTGCCAGCTCACCACCGAGCGAAGTAGAGACCCAGTACTTC
>TRBV11-3|.|TRBJ1-1|.
CASSSNRQAEAFF
TGTGCCAGCAGCTCAAACCGACAGGCTGAAGCTTTCTTT
>TRBV4-1|.|TRBJ2-7|.
CASSQAFQYEQYF
TGCGCCAGCAGCCAAGCATTCCAATACGAGCAGTACTTC
>TRBV7-9|.|TRBJ1-2|.
CANSRTSQGAYGYTF
TGTGCCAACAGCCGCACCTCCCAGGGCGCCTATGGCTACACCTTC
>TRBV19|.|TRBJ2-7|few
CASSKTTGIPHEQYF
TGTGCCAGTAGTAAAACGACAGGAATTCCACACGAGCAGTACTTC
>TRBV21-1|.|TRBJ2-3|.
CASSKLAGGLYYTQYF
TGTGCCAGCAGCAAACTAGCGGGAGGCCTCTACTATACGCAGTATTTT
>TRBV4-1|TRBD2|TRBJ2-1|.
CASSHGTSGRGNEQFF
TGCGCCAGCAGCCACGGGACTAGCGGGAGGGGGAATGAGCAGTTCTTC
>TRBV5-6|.|TRBJ2-2|.
CASSLILSNTGELFF
TGTGCCAGCAGCTTAATCCTATCGAACACCGGGGAGCTGTTTTTT
>TRBV2|TRBD1|TRBJ1-2|.
CASRRDSPTLGYTF
TGTGCCAGCAGGAGGGACAGTCCTACGTTGGGCTACACCTTC
>TRBV11-3|.|TRBJ2-1|.
CASSLVAREQFF
TGTGCCAGCAGCTTAGTAGCGAGGGAGCAGTTCTTC
>TRBV4-3|TRBD2|TRBJ2-1|.
CASSQDWTASGEQFF
TGCGCCAGCAGCCAAGACTGGACGGCTAGCGGCGAGCAGTTCTTC
>TRBV3-1/TRBV3-2|.|TRBJ1-5|.
CASSQDVNQPQHF
TGTGCCAGCAGCCAAGACGTTAATCAGCCCCAGCATTTT
>TRBV3-1/TRBV3-2|TRBD1|TRBJ1-4|.
CASSQDPRGATNEKLFF
TGTGCCAGCAGCCAAGACCCCAGGGGGGCAACTAATGAAAAACTGTTTTTT
>TRBV28|.|TRBJ1-2|.
CASSFAVRGGTANYGYTF
TGTGCCAGCAGTTTCGCCGTGAGAGGGGGAACAGCTAACTATGGCTACACCTTC
>TRBV30|.|TRBJ2-3|.
CAWRPPLGSGYTDTQYF
TGTGCCTGGAGACCACCCCTGGGGAGCGGTTACACAGATACGCAGTATTTT
>TRBV6-5|.|TRBJ2-1|.
CASKGGTAGDNEQFF
TGTGCCAGCAAGGGTGGGACAGCGGGGGACAATGAGCAGTTCTTC
>TRBV30|.|TRBJ1-3|.
CAWSAGSGNTIYF
TGTGCCTGGAGTGCGGGGTCCGGAAACACCATATATTTT
>TRBV21-1|.|TRBJ2-1|.
CASRFGRPTYNEQFF
TGTGCCAGCAGATTCGGGAGGCCGACCTACAATGAGCAGTTCTTC
>TRBV6-5|TRBD2|TRBJ2-7|.
CASSPDGGEGGEQYF
TGTGCCAGCAGTCCCGACGGGGGGGAGGGTGGCGAGCAGTACTTC
>TRBV7-6|.|TRBJ1-5|.
CASSAAAGDYSNQPQHF
TGTGCCAGCAGCGCCGCGGCAGGGGATTATAGCAATCAGCCCCAGCATTTT
>TRBV5-4|.|TRBJ1-2|.
CASSLDSPNYGYTF
TGTGCCAGCAGCTTGGACAGTCCTAACTATGGCTACACCTTC
>TRBV9|.|TRBJ2-2|.
CASSGDLTGELFF
TGTGCCAGCAGCGGCGACTTGACCGGGGAGCTGTTTTTT
>TRBV7-9|.|TRBJ2-2|once
CASSYQAGELFF
TGTGCCAGCAGCTACCAGGCCGGGGAGCTGTTTTTT
>TRBV29-1|.|TRBJ2-6|few
CSVYDSGANVLTF
TGCAGCGTCTATGACTCTGGGGCCAACGTCCTGACTTTC
>TRBV2|TRBD1|TRBJ1-2|.
CASSAGTGVNGYTF
TGTGCCAGCAGCGCCGGGACAGGGGTGAATGGCTACACCTTC
>TRBV3-1/TRBV3-2|.|TRBJ1-5|.
CASSLDNQPQHF
TGTGCCAGCAGTCTAGACAATCAGCCCCAGCATTTT